A selection of T cell receptor beta chains follows, all from one sample in a study of identical twins. TCRdb reanalysed the 5' RACE reads using MiXCR and keeps one entry per CDR3 protein. The table includes 750,000 to 950,000 distinct CDR3 sequences, 9% to 15% detected once. This same sample was also taken into another study, of yellow fever vaccine responses in identical twins.

Sequences were obtained from PBMCs. The origin of the receptors is a woman aged 18-29 years in good health. The CDR3 runs from the conserved cysteine through the conserved F or W. D genes are given only for firm matches. Size is stated for part of the rows, as once, few or many counts, or as a class when the clone is expanded.

j_gene,d_gene,v_gene,abundance,CDR3nt,CDR3aa
TRBJ2-1,.,TRBV5-1,.,TGCGCCAGCAGCCTACAGCCGGGAGCCAACTACAATGAGCAGTTCTTC,CASSLQPGANYNEQFF
TRBJ2-3,.,TRBV20-1,many,TGCAGTGCTAGCAGTTTGTTAGATACGCAGTATTTT,CSASSLLDTQYF
TRBJ2-5,.,TRBV12-3/TRBV12-4,few,TGTGCCAGCAGTGGAGGGGTCGGCGAGACCCAGTACTTC,CASSGGVGETQYF
TRBJ2-7,TRBD2,TRBV25-1,many,TGTGCCAGCAGTGAAGGGGGGGGAGCGCGCTACGAGCAGTACTTC,CASSEGGGARYEQYF
TRBJ2-5,.,TRBV7-7,.,TGTGCCAGCAGCCTAGCGACAGGGCCGCAAGAGACCCAGTACTTC,CASSLATGPQETQYF
TRBJ1-6,.,TRBV24-1,.,TGTGCCACCAGTGACCCCGGAAAGCCCCTCCACTTT,CATSDPGKPLHF
TRBJ2-1,.,TRBV4-1,.,TGCGCCAGCAGCCGAAGGTTGGAGGCGGGATATGAGCAGTTCTTC,CASSRRLEAGYEQFF
TRBJ2-5,TRBD2,TRBV11-2,.,TGTGCCAGCAGCTTTGCGGGGGACTTCGTCTCTGAGACCCAGTACTTC,CASSFAGDFVSETQYF
TRBJ1-1,TRBD1,TRBV12-3/TRBV12-4,many,TGTGCCAGCAGTGTCACAGGGGGGGGCACTGAAGCTTTCTTT,CASSVTGGGTEAFF
TRBJ1-1,TRBD1,TRBV29-1,few,TGCAGCGTGGCGGGCCCAGGGACAGATGAAGCTTTCTTT,CSVAGPGTDEAFF
TRBJ2-7,TRBD1,TRBV12-3/TRBV12-4,.,TGTGCCAGCAGTTCATCACAGGGGAACGAGCAGTACTTC,CASSSSQGNEQYF
TRBJ2-3,TRBD2,TRBV5-1,few,TGCGCCAGCAGCCAACCACTAGCGGGAGGCACAGATACGCAGTATTTT,CASSQPLAGGTDTQYF
TRBJ2-5,.,TRBV15,.,TGTGCCACCAGCAGAGAAGGACAGGGAGGGGAGACCCAGTACTTC,CATSREGQGGETQYF
TRBJ1-2,TRBD1,TRBV15,.,TGTGCCACCAGCAGAGATTTAGGACAGGTCAAGTATGGCTACACCTTC,CATSRDLGQVKYGYTF
TRBJ1-6,.,TRBV2,many,TGTGCCAGCAGTCTAAAGAGCTCCTATAATTCACCCCTCCACTTT,CASSLKSSYNSPLHF
TRBJ1-2,.,TRBV9,many,TGTGCCAGCAGCCCCGGACCGAGGGGGGAAGGCTACACCTTC,CASSPGPRGEGYTF
TRBJ1-1,.,TRBV29-1,.,TGCAGCGTTTGGGGGGGGTTAAACACTGAAGCTTTCTTT,CSVWGGLNTEAFF
TRBJ2-7,TRBD2,TRBV7-2,few,TGTGCCAGCAGCTTAGCGGGGACTAGTTTCTACGAGCAGTACTTC,CASSLAGTSFYEQYF
TRBJ2-2,TRBD2,TRBV4-1,.,TGCGCCAGCAGCCACGGACTAGCGGGTGGCGGGGAGCTGTTTTTT,CASSHGLAGGGELFF
TRBJ2-1,.,TRBV11-2,.,TGTGCCAGCAGCTTAGTCCGGGGCGTAGGGGCGGGTGAGCAGTTCTTC,CASSLVRGVGAGEQFF
TRBJ2-6,.,TRBV2,.,TGTGCCAGCAGTGACAGTACAGTTCACTCTGGGGCCAACGTCCTGACTTTC,CASSDSTVHSGANVLTF
TRBJ2-3,TRBD2,TRBV24-1,few,TGTGCCACCAGCGGACAGTCCGGGACTAGCGCTACAGATACGCAGTATTTT,CATSGQSGTSATDTQYF
TRBJ2-2,.,TRBV12-3/TRBV12-4,.,TGTGCCAGCAGTTTACTTTTGTACACCGGGGAGCTGTTTTTT,CASSLLLYTGELFF
TRBJ1-4,TRBD1,TRBV20-1,few,TGCAGTGCCCCCAATCCGGGACAGGCCCATGAAAAACTGTTTTTT,CSAPNPGQAHEKLFF
TRBJ1-5,TRBD1,TRBV6-2/TRBV6-3,few,TGTGCCAGCAGTCTCCTCGTCGGGACAGGGAAAGGTCAGCCCCAGCATTTT,CASSLLVGTGKGQPQHF
TRBJ2-1,.,TRBV5-1,.,TGCGCCAGCAGCTTGGAGTGGGAGGGGGATGAGCAGTTCTTC,CASSLEWEGDEQFF
TRBJ1-2,.,TRBV29-1,.,TGCAGCGTTGAAGCCGAACTTAACTATGGCTACACCTTC,CSVEAELNYGYTF
TRBJ1-1,TRBD1,TRBV19,few,TGTGCCAGTGCTCGGCAGGGGGATTCGTTATTTGCTGAAGCTTTCTTT,CASARQGDSLFAEAFF
TRBJ2-1,TRBD2,TRBV5-1,many,TGCGCCAGCAGACTAGCGGGAACCTACAATGAGCAGTTCTTC,CASRLAGTYNEQFF
TRBJ1-5,.,TRBV6-5,.,TGTGCCAGCAGTTACGGTGGGGCGAGCGGCAATCAGCCCCAGCATTTT,CASSYGGASGNQPQHF
TRBJ1-1,TRBD1,TRBV25-1,many,TGTGCCAGCAGTGCAACAGGGGAAACTGAAGCTTTCTTT,CASSATGETEAFF
TRBJ1-3,.,TRBV7-9,.,TGTGCCAGCAGCTTAGTAGTCCAGGAGGCTGGAAACACCATATATTTT,CASSLVVQEAGNTIYF
TRBJ1-6,TRBD1,TRBV28,few,TGTGCCAGCAGTCCCGGGGACAGGGACAATTCACCCCTCCACTTT,CASSPGDRDNSPLHF
TRBJ1-1,.,TRBV6-1,.,TGTGCCAGCACCGAGGGTCGGTTTGAAGCTTTCTTT,CASTEGRFEAFF
TRBJ1-2,TRBD1,TRBV6-5,.,TGTGCCAGCAGAGCCAGGGGGGGCGGCTACACCTTC,CASRARGGGYTF
TRBJ2-3,.,TRBV18,.,TGTGCCGCCCGCAGCACAGATACGCAGTATTTT,CAARSTDTQYF
TRBJ2-7,.,TRBV12-3/TRBV12-4,.,TGTGCCAGCAGTTTCTGGGGGCAGGAGTACGAGCAGTACTTC,CASSFWGQEYEQYF
TRBJ1-1,.,TRBV10-2,many,TGCGCCAGCACCGGACCTGGGGAAGCTTTCTTT,CASTGPGEAFF
TRBJ2-1,.,TRBV5-1,many,TGCGCCAGCAGCTTGGAGGGCAGGGGCTTATACAATGAGCAGTTCTTC,CASSLEGRGLYNEQFF